This paragraph reports one T cell receptor (beta chain). Those who participated ranged in age from roughly 18 to 100 years and resided in about two dozen US areas. Clinical history as reported by participants underpinned cohort assignment. Donors in Cohort 3 who had recovered were those with two negative PCRs, healthcare professional clearance, or resolution of their symptoms. This CDR3 is 14 amino acids long. V gave up 4 bases and J gave up 2 bases, with 11 bases separating them. Per the germline V gene, CDR1 is LGHNT and CDR2 is FRNRAP. The data were taken from a study of blood T cell repertoires in COVID-19. Methods used by the authors: The assay estimated nucleated cells by amplifying reference gene primers. Generated by immunoSEQ multiplex PCR, the TCRdb table keeps only in-frame clones and is missing some. V, J and clone size reflect that table, while D and trimming were determined from the DNA. Among around 470,000 clones, around 90% were seen once, and the ten largest hold around 0.6%.

Sequencing was done on a sample of PBMCs or T cells enriched from blood (not recorded which). This clonotype was obtained from a man in his late teens or twenties who had recovered from COVID-19. The chain joins TRBV12-5 to TRBJ1-1, with D unresolved. CDR3 coding DNA: TGTGCTAGTGGTTCGCGCATACGCAACACTGAAGCTTTCTTT. Residues: CASGSRIRNTEAFF.